This TCR beta chain was retrieved from a study of blood T cell repertoires in COVID-19. The overall study: Acute and convalescent COVID-19 samples came from the United States, Italy and Spain. From T cells, B-cell-depleted T cells, or PBMCs came the material, which was cDNA or gDNA.

Germline CDR1 is SGHNT and CDR2 is YYREEE (reference sequence). The CDR3 contains 15 residues. Germline trimming cut 0 bases from V and 4 bases from J; bases unmatched to any gene: 4. Sequencing used immunoSEQ multiplex PCR; TCRdb keeps in-frame clones, though not all of them. Of 85,000 to 100,000 clones in the sample, about nine tenths were seen once. The sequence was collected from a man in his fifties or sixties with active or convalescent COVID-19. The sample was peripheral blood. This rearrangement joins TRBV5-4 to TRBJ2-7; 10 nucleotides align to TRBD2. The CDR3 sequence is CASSLGLAGEYEQYF. CDR3 sequence (DNA): TGTGCCAGCAGCTTGGGGCTAGCGGGAGAGTACGAGCAGTACTTC.